The TCR beta chain described here comes from a study of CD8 T cells in ankylosing spondylitis. Quantitative 5'-RACE with molecular barcodes was used to make the TCR beta libraries. TCRdb re-called the 5' RACE reads through MiXCR, storing one row per CDR3 protein. The data hold some 130,000 distinct CDR3 sequences, with approximately 15% observed a single time. The origin of this receptor is a female donor with ankylosing spondylitis or in good health (not recorded which). The sequenced sample consisted of blood, either unsorted or a sorted T cell fraction (not recorded which).

The CDR3 coding sequence is TGTGCCAGCAGTCGATCAGGGGCTGGGACCGGGGAGCTGTTTTTT. It is translated as CASSRSGAGTGELFF. The gene calls are TRBV12-3 or TRBV12-4 and TRBJ2-2; possible D gene TRBD1, 6 bases. The CDR3 spans 15 residues. V was shortened by 5 bases and J by 5 bases, with 15 bases between the two germline ends.